A single sample is the source of the 29 T cell receptor beta chains below, sequenced in a study of T cell repertoires in cytomegalovirus infection. TCRdb redid the calling of the reads with MiXCR, one entry per CDR3 protein. The table has 200,000 to 300,000 distinct CDR3 sequences, about 12% seen once; the top ten hold 1.5% to 2%. The material sequenced was PBMCs. The receptors were sampled from a human donor in good health (CMV status not recorded). Some clones in this sample may be carry-over from other donors' samples.

There are many counts of this clonotype. The genes are TRBV7-6 and TRBJ2-7; no definite D call. The V and J ends lost 1 base and 3 bases respectively, with 7 bases between them. CDR1 is SGHVS and CDR2 is FNYEAQ in the germline V gene. CDR3 length: 13 amino acids. CDR3 loop: CASSLVKDYEQYF. In nucleotides, the CDR3 is TGTGCCAGCAGCTTAGTAAAGGACTACGAGCAGTACTTC.

V usage is TRBV14 and J usage is TRBJ2-1; 8 nucleotides align to TRBD2. Germline V lookup: CDR1 SGHDN, CDR2 FVKESK. The trim removed 4 bases at V and 5 bases at J, leaving 10 bases unmatched. This CDR3 region has 16 residues. The CDR3 sequence is CASSPPIGTSHNEQFF. The CDR3 region has the DNA TGTGCCAGCAGCCCACCGATCGGGACTAGTCACAATGAGCAGTTCTTC.

The V gene is TRBV6-8, the J gene TRBJ2-2; 9 bases agree with TRBD2. The CDR3 is made up of 17 amino acids. Germline lookup yields CDR1 MNHGY and CDR2 SAAAGT. The V gene end was trimmed by 8 bases and the J gene end by 4 bases; junction bases not matched to a gene: 14. The CDR3 spells CASRRLAGSSSTGELFF. The CDR3 nucleotides are TGTGCCAGCCGACGGCTAGCGGGAAGCTCGAGCACCGGGGAGCTGTTTTTT.

The V call is TRBV19, the J call TRBJ2-7, with a tentative D call TRBD1 (5 bases). Germline V gene sequence: CDR1 LNHDA, CDR2 SQIVND (reference sequence). The CDR3 extends over 14 amino acids. V lost 7 bases and J 1 base, leaving 14 bases between the germline ends. As DNA, the CDR3 is TGTGCCAGTAACCAACAGGCCTCGTCCTACGAGCAGTACTTC. As protein: CASNQQASSYEQYF.

The V call is TRBV4-2, the J call TRBJ2-1, with 9 bases aligning to TRBD2. The CDR3 is made up of 16 amino acids. CDR1 and CDR2 (germline): LGHNA, YNFKEQ. The junction had 5 bases not matched to a gene; V was cut back by 0 bases and J by 5 bases. In nucleotides, the CDR3 is TGTGCCAGCAGCCAAGAAGTGGCGGGGGGGGACAATGAGCAGTTCTTC. This codes for CASSQEVAGGDNEQFF.

This sequence joins TRBV20-1 and TRBJ2-3; 8 nucleotides align to TRBD2. This CDR3 comprises 16 residues. Germline CDR1 and CDR2: DFQATT and SNEGSKA (reference sequence). The ends lost 1 base at V and 2 bases at J; junction bases unmatched: 8. In DNA, the CDR3 is TGCAGTGCTAGAGGGGCAGCGGGGGCCCTCACAGATACGCAGTATTTT. This encodes CSARGAAGALTDTQYF.

The chain has TRBV19 and TRBJ1-1, with D hard to call. The CDR3 has 13 residues. Germline V gives CDR1 LNHDA, CDR2 SQIVND (reference sequence). V shed 7 bases and J shed 0 bases, with 9 bases lying between them. CDR3 sequence: CASNLQMNTEAFF. The CDR3 nucleotides are TGTGCCAGTAATCTTCAGATGAACACTGAAGCTTTCTTT.

This clonotype was seen only a few times. This chain connects TRBV2 to TRBJ2-1, with unresolved D. The germline V gene encodes CDR1 SNHLY and CDR2 FYNNEI. V shed 7 bases and J shed 0 bases, with 13 bases lying between them. This CDR3 spans 15 amino acids. CDR3 amino acids: CASMPAFSSYNEQFF. In DNA, the CDR3 is TGTGCCAGCATGCCCGCCTTCAGCTCCTACAATGAGCAGTTCTTC.

V is TRBV7-9 and J is TRBJ1-3, with TRBD1 matching 7 bases. CDR1 and CDR2 (germline): SEHNR, FQNEAQ (reference sequence). The CDR3 runs 15 residues. V dropped 5 bases and J dropped 1; count of bases not matched to a gene: 5. This CDR3 reads CASSPTGHSGNTIYF. The CDR3 DNA reads TGTGCCAGCAGCCCGACAGGGCATTCTGGAAACACCATATATTTT.

This clonotype was found a few times. The genes are TRBV19 and TRBJ2-1; D might be TRBD2 (5 bases). V lost 4 bases to trimming and J lost 1 base, with 8 bases between them. The CDR3 runs to 14 residues. Per germline, CDR1 LNHDA and CDR2 SQIVND (reference sequence). CDR3 amino acids: CASSNGGSYNEQFF. The CDR3 DNA follows: TGTGCCAGTAGTAACGGCGGGTCCTACAATGAGCAGTTCTTC.

In this sample, this clonotype turned up many times. The chain has TRBV7-2 and TRBJ2-5, with TRBD1 matching 10 bases. The length of the CDR3 is 13 residues. The V and J ends lost 7 bases and 4 bases, in that order; junction bases with no gene match: 3. Germline V gene sequence: CDR1 SGHTA, CDR2 FQGNSA. The CDR3 coding sequence is TGTGCCAGCAAGTGGACAGGGGGAGAGACCCAGTACTTC. Its protein is CASKWTGGETQYF.

This clonotype has just a few counts. This chain's CDR3 is CASITSGSVYQPQHF. In DNA form, the CDR3 reads TGTGCCAGTATCACCTCGGGGTCCGTGTATCAGCCCCAGCATTTT. This chain uses TRBV28 with TRBJ1-5; D is uncertain. Trimming shortened V by 9 bases and J by 5 bases, and 20 bases separated the two germline ends. Germline CDR1 and CDR2: MDHEN and SYDVKM. This CDR3 is 15 amino acids long.

This clonotype was counted ten times or more. J is TRBJ2-5 and V is TRBV7-2; D tentatively fits TRBD1 or TRBD2 (5 bases each). V was pared by 4 bases and J by 2 bases, with 17 bases between. This CDR3 has 16 residues. The germline CDR1 and CDR2 sequences are SGHTA and FQGNSA. CDR3 residues: CASSSGHLLFQETQYF. The CDR3 coding sequence is TGTGCCAGCAGCTCGGGGCACCTCTTATTTCAAGAGACCCAGTACTTC.

This clonotype was seen repeatedly, ten times or more. The chain is built from TRBV7-2 and TRBJ2-3; D perhaps matches TRBD1 (6 bases). Trimming removed 5 bases at V and 10 bases at J, with 19 bases between. The germline V gene encodes CDR1 SGHTA and CDR2 FQGNSA. The CDR3 spans 14 residues. The CDR3: CASSQDRISGPQYF. As DNA, the CDR3 is TGTGCCAGCAGCCAAGACAGGATCTCGGGGCCGCAGTATTTT.

The sample holds many counts of this clonotype. The chain combines TRBV12-3 or TRBV12-4 with TRBJ2-7, with D perhaps being TRBD1 or TRBD2 (6 bases each). Trimming removed 5 bases from V and 0 bases from J, with 17 bases in between. The CDR3 runs 16 residues. The CDR3 nucleotides are TGTGCCAGCAGTCTAGGGGGACTTCAACTCTCCTACGAGCAGTACTTC. Its translation: CASSLGGLQLSYEQYF.

The sample holds a few counts of this clonotype. J is TRBJ1-2 and V is TRBV4-1; D possibly corresponds to TRBD1 (5 bases). This CDR3 has 14 residues. Germline V gene data show CDR1 as MGHRA and CDR2 as YSYEKL. The V end lost 4 bases, the J end lost 0 bases, and 9 bases lay between the germline ends. CDR3 coding DNA: TGCGCCAGCAGCCGACAGATTACTAACTATGGCTACACCTTC. Translation gives CASSRQITNYGYTF.

This clonotype was seen ten or more times. V gene TRBV14 combines with J gene TRBJ2-6, with 7 bases identical to TRBD1. The CDR3 contains 15 residues. Unmatched junction bases numbered 2, after V lost 6 bases and J lost 0 bases. Germline V CDR1 and CDR2: SGHDN, FVKESK. This chain's CDR3 is CASRQGSSGANVLTF. CDR3 DNA sequence: TGTGCCAGCAGACAGGGGTCCTCTGGGGCCAACGTCCTGACTTTC.

V gene TRBV20-1 combines with J gene TRBJ1-2, with 9 bases identical to TRBD1. Trimming removed 5 bases from V and 6 bases from J; junction bases left unmatched: 4. CDR1 and CDR2 from the germline V gene are DFQATT and SNEGSKA (reference sequence). There are 12 residues in the CDR3. The CDR3 here is CSAPRTGDGYTF. CDR3 in DNA: TGCAGTGCTCCTCGGACAGGGGATGGCTACACCTTC.

The chain combines TRBV6-5 with TRBJ2-6; D is perhaps TRBD1 (6 bases). Per the germline V gene, CDR1 is MNHEY and CDR2 is SVGAGI. Trimming removed 5 bases from V and 0 bases from J, with 14 bases in between. CDR3 length: 17 amino acids. The CDR3 bases are TGTGCCAGCAGTCCCTCGGACAGCCTCTCTGGGGCCAACGTCCTGACTTTC. It specifies CASSPSDSLSGANVLTF.

This clonotype was observed a handful of times. The CDR3 nucleotides are TGCAGCGTTTCGACAGGGATCGCCGGGGAGCTGTTTTTT. Residues: CSVSTGIAGELFF. The rearrangement links TRBV29-1 to TRBJ2-2; 7 nucleotides align to TRBD1. Germline CDR1 and CDR2: SQVTM and ANQGSEA. Unmatched junction bases numbered 6, after V lost 5 bases and J lost 6 bases. CDR3 length: 13 residues.

This clonotype was counted only a few times. The chain combines TRBV29-1 with TRBJ1-2; TRBD1 matches 7 bases. This CDR3 has 12 amino acids. J lost 0 bases, V lost 7 bases, and 2 bases had no gene match. Germline CDR1 reads SQVTM; CDR2 reads ANQGSEA. CDR3 nucleotides: TGCAGCGGACAGGGAGCTAACTATGGCTACACCTTC. Amino acids: CSGQGANYGYTF.

This clonotype came up many times. The V call is TRBV20-1, the J call TRBJ2-3, with unresolved D. Looked up from germline, CDR1 is DFQATT and CDR2 is SNEGSKA (reference sequence). The CDR3 has 13 amino acids. Trimming removed 5 bases at V and 6 bases at J, with 15 bases between. The CDR3 is CSAPALTADTQYF. The CDR3 bases are TGCAGTGCTCCGGCCCTTACCGCGGATACGCAGTATTTT.

The rearrangement uses TRBV19 and TRBJ2-3; 10 positions agree with TRBD2. The CDR3 sequence is 17 residues long. The germline gives CDR1 LNHDA, CDR2 SQIVND (reference sequence). With 5 bases clipped from V and 2 bases from J, the junction kept 10 bases outside the gene matches. CDR3 region: CASSLLPGTSATDTQYF. CDR3 DNA sequence: TGTGCCAGTAGTCTCCTCCCCGGGACTAGCGCCACAGATACGCAGTATTTT.

The chain links TRBV9 to TRBJ2-2, with TRBD2 matching 11 bases. Trimming cost V 4 bases and J 3 bases; bases outside gene matches: 5. The CDR3 is made up of 16 amino acids. Germline CDR1 and CDR2: SGDLS and YYNGEE. CDR3 coding DNA: TGTGCCAGCAGCCCTACTAGCGGGGGCCACACCGGGGAGCTGTTTTTT. It is translated as CASSPTSGGHTGELFF.

This clonotype was observed at least ten times. The chain has TRBV7-9 and TRBJ1-2; D may be TRBD1 (5 bases). Germline V gives CDR1 SEHNR, CDR2 FQNEAQ (reference sequence). Between the trimmed V and J ends, which lost 5 bases and 2 bases, there was a span of 6 bases. CDR3 length: 12 amino acids. The CDR3 region is CASSRGNYGYTF. In DNA form, the CDR3 reads TGTGCCAGCAGCAGGGGAAACTATGGCTACACCTTC. Full variable domain (remainder filled in from reference TRBV7-9 and TRBJ1-2): DTGVSQNPRHKITKRGQNVTFRCDPISEHNRLYWYRQTLGQGPEFLTYFQNEAQLEKSRLLSDRFSAERPKGSFSTLEIQRTEQGDSAMYLCASSRGNYGYTFGSGTRLTVV.

This clonotype was detected ten times or more. The V and J genes are TRBV19 and TRBJ2-4; 7 bases are a match to TRBD1. Trimming at V came to 10 bases and at J to 3 bases, leaving 15 bases not matched to a gene. CDR1 is LNHDA and CDR2 is SQIVND in the germline V gene (reference sequence). This CDR3 spans 16 amino acids. Here the CDR3 DNA reads TGTGCCACTACGATCACAGGGGCCCTTGGCAAAAACATTCAGTACTTC. Translated, it gives CATTITGALGKNIQYF. The full variable domain, rest sourced from reference TRBV19 and TRBJ2-4, is DGGITQSPKYLFRKEGQNVTLSCEQNLNHDAMYWYRQDPGQGLRLIYYSQIVNDFQKGDIAEGYSVSREKKESFPLTVTSAQKNPTAFYLCATTITGALGKNIQYFGAGTRLSVL.

This clonotype has ten or more counts. The genes are TRBV7-2 and TRBJ2-3; D is possibly TRBD2 (7 bases). The V gene's germline CDR1 is SGHTA and CDR2 FQGNSA. V was trimmed by 5 bases and J by 6 bases, leaving 15 bases between them. CDR3 length: 14 amino acids. CDR3 region: CASSQGGGADTQYF. CDR3 in DNA: TGTGCCAGCAGCCAAGGGGGAGGGGCGGATACGCAGTATTTT.

The chain has TRBV12-5 and TRBJ2-7; TRBD2 is a possible D gene (5 bases). The CDR3 consists of 17 residues. Germline V gene lookup returns CDR1 LGHNT and CDR2 FRNRAP. V shed 6 bases and J shed 0 bases, with 21 bases lying between them. Here the CDR3 reads CASGPDLLTRSSYEQYF. The CDR3 DNA reads TGTGCTAGTGGCCCGGACTTATTGACCCGTAGCTCCTACGAGCAGTACTTC.

The chain recombines TRBV2 with TRBJ1-5; tentative D call: TRBD1 (6 bases). The CDR3 spans 13 residues. V dropped 3 bases and J dropped 8 bases, with 11 bases sitting between them. Germline V gene data show CDR1 as SNHLY and CDR2 as FYNNEI. CDR3 in DNA: TGTGCCAGCAGTGATGACAGGCCGGAGCCCCAGCATTTT. This sequence encodes CASSDDRPEPQHF.